What follows describes a single T cell receptor beta chain. Germline CDR1 LGHNA, CDR2 YNFKEQ. The CDR3 is made up of 15 amino acids. The germline V and J ends were trimmed by 4 bases and 2 bases, with 14 bases remaining between them. Produced via immunoSEQ multiplex PCR; TCRdb's table is partial and in-frame only. The table has about 110,000 clones, 70% to 80% seen once. The data were taken from a study of blood T cell repertoires in COVID-19. This sequence joins TRBV4-2 and TRBJ1-2; weak D call: TRBD1 (5 bases). This receptor was identified in a woman aged 55-69 years with acute or convalescent COVID-19. The sample was peripheral blood. CDR3 DNA: TGTGCCAGCAGCCCGGACGGGACTCTAAACTATGGCTACACCTTC. Residues: CASSPDGTLNYGYTF.